Listed below are T cell receptor beta chains from one sample, sequenced in a study of blood T cell repertoires in COVID-19. This table comes from immunoSEQ multiplex PCR, and its TCRdb copy is limited to in-frame clones, with some not included. The table includes 150,000 to 200,000 clones, around 84% detected once. The specimen was PBMCs or T cells enriched from blood (not recorded which). The origin of the receptors is a man between 40 and 49 years old who had recovered from COVID-19. Both conserved end residues are part of each CDR3. The order of the fields is J gene, clone size, D gene, V gene, CDR3 protein, CDR3 DNA. The D gene is left open where the match is weak. Size values are once, few and many counts, or a class for expanded clones, and some rows have none.

>TRBJ1-6|few|NA|TRBV5-1
CASSGGGNSPLHF
TGCGCCAGCAGCGGGGGGGGAAATTCACCCCTCCACTTT
>TRBJ2-3|few|NA|TRBV15
CATSRDRGTDTQYF
TGTGCCACCAGCAGAGACCGGGGAACAGATACGCAGTATTTT
>TRBJ2-1|once|NA|TRBV18
CASSLIRDSSPKSYNEQFF
TGTGCCAGCTCACTTATCCGGGACTCCTCCCCCAAGTCCTACAATGAGCAGTTCTTC
>TRBJ2-5|NA|TRBD2|TRBV4-2
CASSLAGGARETQYF
TGTGCCAGCAGCTTAGCCGGGGGGGCCCGAGAGACCCAGTACTTC
>TRBJ2-7|NA|TRBD1|TRBV19
CASRYLGQGIYEQYF
TGTGCCAGTAGATATCTGGGACAGGGAATCTACGAGCAGTACTTC
>TRBJ2-2|NA|TRBD2|TRBV10-3
CAISQTSGESANTGELFF
TGTGCCATCAGTCAGACTAGCGGGGAGTCCGCGAACACCGGGGAGCTGTTTTTT
>TRBJ2-5|once|TRBD2|TRBV5-5
CASSFPSGGDQETQYF
TGTGCCAGCAGCTTTCCTAGCGGGGGGGACCAAGAGACCCAGTACTTC
>TRBJ2-1|NA|TRBD2|TRBV7-2
CASHVAGEQFF
TGTGCCAGCCACGTAGCGGGTGAGCAGTTCTTC
>TRBJ1-2|once|NA|TRBV9
CASSVAGRGAIYGYTF
TGTGCCAGCAGCGTAGCTGGCAGGGGCGCAATCTATGGCTACACCTTC
>TRBJ2-5|NA|NA|TRBV19
CASSSTGVETQYF
TGTGCCAGTAGTTCGACAGGCGTGGAGACCCAGTACTTC